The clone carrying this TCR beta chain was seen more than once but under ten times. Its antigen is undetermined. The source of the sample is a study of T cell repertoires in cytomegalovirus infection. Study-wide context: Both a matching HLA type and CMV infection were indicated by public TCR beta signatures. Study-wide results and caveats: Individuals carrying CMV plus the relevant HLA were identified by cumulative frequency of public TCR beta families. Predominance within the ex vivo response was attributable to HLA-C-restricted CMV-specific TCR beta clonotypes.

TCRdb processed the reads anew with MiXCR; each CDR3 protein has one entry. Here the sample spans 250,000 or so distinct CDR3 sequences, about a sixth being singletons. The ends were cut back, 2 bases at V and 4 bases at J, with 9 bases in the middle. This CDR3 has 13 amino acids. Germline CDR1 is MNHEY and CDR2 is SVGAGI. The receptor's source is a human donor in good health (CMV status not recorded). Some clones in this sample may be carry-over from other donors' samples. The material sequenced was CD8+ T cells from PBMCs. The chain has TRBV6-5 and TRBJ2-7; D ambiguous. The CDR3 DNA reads TGTGCCAGCAGTTACGGGATAGGGTACGAGCAGTACTTC. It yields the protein CASSYGIGYEQYF.